These 20 T cell receptor beta chains originate from one sample sequenced in a study of regulatory T cells in long-lasting Graves disease. CDR3-region Arm-PCR and iRepertoire HTBI primers produced the TCR beta libraries. TCRdb ran MiXCR on the multiplex PCR reads and lists one entry per CDR3 protein. The sample includes about 460,000 distinct CDR3 sequences, 20% to 25% seen only once; the top ten take about an eighth. Time point reported: persistent/refractory GD, antithyroid drugs over 5 years with positive TRAb. Preparation of the TCR library used RNA extracted from PBMCs. The starting material was peripheral blood mononuclear cells (PBMCs), obtained when the disease was refractory, from a patient treated with antithyroid drugs. The receptor set was obtained from a female donor with Graves disease.

The chain links TRBV19 to TRBJ2-4; the D gene could be TRBD1 or TRBD2 (5 bases each). The CDR3 loop spans 15 amino acids. Germline CDR1 is LNHDA and CDR2 is SQIVND (reference sequence). Trimming pared 5 bases from V and 1 base from J, leaving 12 bases between. The CDR3 region is CASSSGRWAKNIQYF. CDR3 in DNA: TGTGCCAGTAGTTCAGGGAGATGGGCCAAAAACATTCAGTACTTC.

This clonotype was counted at least ten times. The chain joins TRBV12-3 or TRBV12-4 to TRBJ1-1; D is perhaps TRBD1 (5 bases). This CDR3 region has 12 residues. The ends were cut back, 7 bases at V and 8 bases at J, with 14 bases in the middle. The CDR3: CASTRDDREAFF. CDR3 sequence (DNA): TGTGCCAGCACCAGGGACGATAGGGAAGCTTTCTTT.

The rearrangement links TRBV20-1 to TRBJ2-5, with 9 nucleotides matching TRBD2. J lost 4 bases, V lost 3 bases, and 9 bases had no gene match. Germline CDR1 and CDR2: DFQATT and SNEGSKA (reference sequence). The length of the CDR3 is 15 residues. DNA for the CDR3: TGCAGTGCTAGGCTAGCGGGGAGGAAAGGAGAGACCCAGTACTTC. It translates to CSARLAGRKGETQYF.

For this clonotype: This could be a read error, since a much larger clone is one nucleotide away. The J gene is TRBJ2-4, the V gene TRBV6-2 or TRBV6-3; a weak D match, TRBD1 (6 bases). Germline V gene data show CDR1 as MNHEY and CDR2 as SVGEGT. The CDR3 is made up of 15 amino acids. The CDR3 region has the DNA TGTGCCAGCAGTTACTTCAGGGGTTCCAAAGACATTCAGTACTTC. Amino acid sequence: CASSYFRGSKDIQYF.

In this sample, this clonotype turned up many times. This chain joins TRBV29-1 and TRBJ1-2; D remains ambiguous. This CDR3 has 11 amino acids. Trimming stripped 2 bases from V and 8 bases from J, with 9 bases between. Germline values: CDR1 SQVTM, CDR2 ANQGSEA. CDR3 sequence: CSVERRSGYTF. The CDR3 nucleotides read TGCAGCGTTGAAAGAAGGAGCGGCTACACCTTC.

The V gene is TRBV5-4, the J gene TRBJ2-5, with D tentatively TRBD2 (7 bases). CDR1 SGHNT and CDR2 YYREEE come from the germline V gene (reference sequence). The CDR3 covers 14 residues. Trimming took off 3 bases at V and 5 bases at J, with 14 bases between the two ends. CDR3 coding DNA: TGTGCCAGCAGCTGGGGGGGGGCAGGTGAGACCCAGTACTTC. It yields the protein CASSWGGAGETQYF.

This clonotype has a handful of counts. The CDR3 protein is CASSQENHGELFF. For the CDR3, the DNA is TGTGCCAGCAGCCAAGAAAATCACGGGGAGCTGTTTTTT. V is TRBV3-1 and J is TRBJ2-2; D not resolved. Germline V CDR1 and CDR2: LGHDT, YNNKEL (reference sequence). V shed 0 bases and J shed 7 bases, with 6 bases lying between them. There are 13 residues in the CDR3.

Many counts were recorded for this clonotype. The chain couples TRBV7-2 to TRBJ1-2; tentative D call: TRBD1 (5 bases). This CDR3 contains 15 residues. V lost 3 bases and J lost 7, with 18 bases in between. Germline V gives CDR1 SGHTA, CDR2 FQGNSA. The CDR3 is CASSFGGVRTPGYTF. CDR3 in DNA: TGTGCCAGCAGCTTCGGGGGAGTCAGAACCCCTGGCTACACCTTC.

This clonotype was detected once. The V call is TRBV19, the J call TRBJ2-1; D may be TRBD2 (5 bases). The V gene lost 1 base and the J gene lost 1 base, with 17 bases spanning the gap. The germline V gene has CDR1 LNHDA and CDR2 SQIVND (reference sequence). The CDR3 spans 18 residues. CDR3 in amino acids: CASSIVRASSSSYNEQFF. CDR3 nucleotide sequence: TGTGCCAGTAGTATAGTTAGGGCTAGCAGTTCGTCCTACAATGAGCAGTTCTTC.

This clonotype was recorded a few times. The CDR3 DNA sequence: TGTGCCAGTAGTACGCTTCCGGGACAGGGGGCGTTGACCCAGTACTTC. Protein: CASSTLPGQGALTQYF. The chain carries TRBV19 and TRBJ2-5, with 12 positions matching TRBD1. The germline V gene has CDR1 LNHDA and CDR2 SQIVND (reference sequence). The trim removed 4 bases at V and 7 bases at J, leaving 10 bases unmatched. This CDR3 is built from 16 residues. Based on the CDR3 plus reference TRBV19 and TRBJ2-5, the full variable domain is DGGITQSPKYLFRKEGQNVTLSCEQNLNHDAMYWYRQDPGQGLRLIYYSQIVNDFQKGDIAEGYSVSREKKESFPLTVTSAQKNPTAFYLCASSTLPGQGALTQYFGPGTRLLVL.

This clonotype showed up many times. V is TRBV3-1 and J is TRBJ1-6; D is unresolved. Trimming stripped 0 bases from V and 8 bases from J, with 11 bases between. This CDR3 is 15 amino acids long. Germline V gene data show CDR1 as LGHDT and CDR2 as YNNKEL (reference sequence). In DNA form, the CDR3 reads TGTGCCAGCAGCCAAGAGGCCGGGAGGGATTCACCCCTCCACTTT. It translates to CASSQEAGRDSPLHF. The full variable domain, with the rest looked up from reference TRBV3-1 and TRBJ1-6, is DTAVSQTPKYLVTQMGNDKSIKCEQNLGHDTMYWYKQDSKKFLKIMFSYNNKELIINETVPNRFSPKSPDKAHLNLHINSLELGDSAVYFCASSQEAGRDSPLHFGNGTRLTVT.

This clonotype was counted many times. The V and J genes are TRBV7-2 and TRBJ1-2; D is undetermined. Germline loops: CDR1 SGHTA, CDR2 FQGNSA. The V gene lost 3 bases and the J gene lost 4 bases, with 9 bases spanning the gap. There are 13 residues in the CDR3. The CDR3 DNA sequence: TGTGCCAGCAGCTTGGCATTCGGCTATGGCTACACCTTC. Protein: CASSLAFGYGYTF. Filled out from reference TRBV7-2 and TRBJ1-2, the complete variable domain reads GAGVSQSPSNKVTEKGKDVELRCDPISGHTALYWYRQSLGQGLEFLIYFQGNSAPDKSGLPSDRFSAERTGGSVSTLTIQRTQQEDSAVYLCASSLAFGYGYTFGSGTRLTVV.

This clonotype was seen at least ten times. The chain links TRBV2 to TRBJ1-1; D gene uncertain. The CDR3 extends over 13 amino acids. Germline V gene data show CDR1 as SNHLY and CDR2 as FYNNEI. Between the trimmed V and J ends, which lost 5 bases and 0 bases, there was a span of 7 bases. CDR3 residues: CASSNQMNTEAFF. The DNA of the CDR3 is TGTGCCAGCAGTAATCAGATGAACACTGAAGCTTTCTTT. Supplemented by reference TRBV2 and TRBJ1-1, the full variable domain reads EPEVTQTPSHQVTQMGQEVILRCVPISNHLYFYWYRQILGQKVEFLVSFYNNEISEKSEIFDDQFSVERPDGSNFTLKIRSTKLEDSAMYFCASSNQMNTEAFFGQGTRLTVV.

This clonotype was observed many times. The chain combines TRBV6-5 with TRBJ1-1, with no clear D. CDR1 and CDR2 (germline): MNHEY, SVGAGI. The CDR3 has 12 amino acids. V lost 4 bases and J 4 bases, leaving 7 bases between the germline ends. CDR3 residues: CASSFTATEAFF. In DNA, the CDR3 is TGTGCCAGCAGTTTCACCGCCACTGAAGCTTTCTTT.

This clonotype was seen only a few times. The rearrangement uses TRBV7-9 and TRBJ2-7; D perhaps matches TRBD2 (5 bases). V was cut by 1 base and J by 5 bases, with 12 bases left in between. Germline loops: CDR1 SEHNR, CDR2 FQNEAQ (reference sequence). The CDR3 totals 14 residues. The CDR3 reads CASSLDPEVHEQYF. The CDR3 nucleotides are TGTGCCAGCAGCTTAGACCCGGAGGTCCACGAGCAGTACTTC.

This clonotype was picked up many times. The gene calls are TRBV6-2 or TRBV6-3 and TRBJ2-7; a weak D match, TRBD2 (6 bases). Trimming pared 8 bases from V and 0 bases from J, leaving 14 bases between. Looked up from germline, CDR1 is MNHEY and CDR2 is SVGEGT. The CDR3 consists of 14 residues. CDR3 DNA sequence: TGTGCCAGCGGTAGGGACTTCCTCTCCTACGAGCAGTACTTC. This gives the protein CASGRDFLSYEQYF.

This clonotype occurred many times. The chain combines TRBV28 with TRBJ1-3, with D possibly matching TRBD1 (6 bases). Germline CDR1 is MDHEN and CDR2 is SYDVKM. The V and J ends lost 10 bases and 2 bases respectively, with 15 bases between them. The CDR3 covers 14 residues. CDR3 nucleotides: TGTGCCACCACAAGACAGGAGACTGGAAACACCATATATTTT. Translation: CATTRQETGNTIYF.

This clonotype has a handful of counts. The chain uses TRBV30 and TRBJ2-2, with no clear D. Per the germline V gene, CDR1 is GTSNPN and CDR2 is SVGIG (reference sequence). V dropped 8 bases and J dropped 3 bases, with 10 bases sitting between them. This CDR3 comprises 12 residues. CDR3: CALLGHTGELFF. CDR3 in DNA: TGTGCCCTGTTAGGCCACACCGGGGAGCTGTTTTTT.

This clonotype was observed many times. The J gene is TRBJ1-2, the V gene TRBV28; 8 bases fit TRBD1. After removal of 3 bases from V and 7 bases from J, the junction contained 7 bases not matched to a gene. The CDR3 sequence is 14 residues long. CDR1 and CDR2 from the germline V gene are MDHEN and SYDVKM. CDR3 in DNA: TGTGCCAGCAGTTTGGAGGACAGGGAAGGTGGCTACACCTTC. Its translation is CASSLEDREGGYTF.

This clonotype was counted ten times or more. This chain joins TRBV6-2 or TRBV6-3 and TRBJ1-3; D gene uncertain. This CDR3 comprises 14 residues. V dropped 4 bases and J dropped 2 bases, with 9 bases sitting between them. Germline assignment: CDR1 MNHEY and CDR2 SVGEGT. CDR3 in DNA: TGTGCCAGCAGTTGGAGCAGAGCTGGAAACACCATATATTTT. Translation gives CASSWSRAGNTIYF.